In its sample, the clone carrying this TCR beta chain was seen once. Antigen: not known. Germline V CDR1 and CDR2: SGHVS, FNYEAQ. The CDR3 is 15 amino acids. The V and J ends lost 4 bases and 1 base respectively, with 10 bases between them. The data belong to a study of cytomegalovirus exposure and HLA in healthy donors. Whole-study findings and limits: The classifier, whose performance was assessed in both the original and validation cohorts, reportedly diagnosed cytomegalovirus status with high specificity and sensitivity.

Both 60 Vbeta primers and 13 Jbeta primers went into the PCR. Method: immunoSEQ multiplex PCR; TCRdb's copy keeps in-frame clones and lacks some. Of about 120,000 clones detected, 75% to 90% appear once; the ten largest clones hold 8.8%. This TCR came from a female donor in good health and CMV-seropositive. Sequencing was carried out using PBMCs. J is TRBJ2-2 and V is TRBV7-6; maybe TRBD1 (6 bases). The chain's CDR3 is CASSSTGRNTGELFF. Here the CDR3 DNA reads TGTGCCAGCAGCTCCACAGGGAGGAACACCGGGGAGCTGTTTTTT.